The source of this T cell receptor (beta chain) is a study of shared clonotypes between healthy human individuals. Whole-study results and caveats: Tissues were not sampled, only blood, and their repertoires likely differ.

Each subset's genomic DNA was shared equally among a number of immunoSEQ plates. The assay was immunoSEQ multiplex PCR, and TCRdb's table has in-frame clones only and misses some. The repertoire includes millions of clones, around nine tenths of them detected once, and 0.13% to 0.15% sits in the top ten. A note on this clone: Its antigen remains unknown.

This clonotype was sampled from a man aged 18-30 years in good health. The sample consisted of naive CD4+ T cells sorted from blood. The subset: CD45RA+ positively selected.

Written as DNA, the CDR3 is TGTGCCAGCAGCCAGGGACAGGGAGGGATGACCTATAATTCACCCCTCCACTTT. It encodes CASSQGQGGMTYNSPLHF. The genes are TRBV14 and TRBJ1-6; 9 nucleotides align to TRBD1. Germline trimming cut 3 bases from V and 2 bases from J; bases unmatched to any gene: 8. The CDR3 sequence is 18 residues long. The V gene's germline CDR1 is SGHDN and CDR2 FVKESK.